Shown below are 16 T cell receptor beta chains from a single sample sequenced in a study of T cell responses to AZD1222 COVID-19 vaccine. Sequencing used immunoSEQ multiplex PCR; TCRdb keeps in-frame clones, though not all of them. Counted here are approximately 100,000 clones, around nine tenths occurring once; the ten biggest clones make up about 2.8%. Material: peripheral blood, obtained on day 0 of MenACWY control vaccination. The receptors derive from an adult in good health.

The chain couples TRBV6-1 to TRBJ2-1; D call uncertain. The germline V gene has CDR1 MNHNS and CDR2 SASEGT. The CDR3 sequence is 11 residues long. Trimming removed 1 base from V and 12 bases from J, with 7 bases in between. CDR3 residues: CASSEGRSQFF. The CDR3 DNA reads TGTGCCAGCAGTGAAGGACGATCGCAGTTCTTC.

CDR3 DNA: TGTGCCAGCAGCTGGGACTTCGACTATGGCTACACCTTC. Translation gives CASSWDFDYGYTF. The J gene is TRBJ1-2, the V gene TRBV5-5; D may be TRBD1 (5 bases). The germline CDR1 and CDR2 sequences are SGHKS and YYEKEE (reference sequence). Trimming removed 3 bases from V and 3 bases from J, with 9 bases in between. The CDR3 has 13 amino acids.

This sequence joins TRBV2 and TRBJ1-1, with 7 bases aligning to TRBD1. The CDR3 is made up of 15 amino acids. Losses at the gene ends were 6 bases for V and 5 bases for J; bases not matched to a gene: 12. Per germline, CDR1 SNHLY and CDR2 FYNNEI. The CDR3 DNA follows: TGTGCCAGCAGGCACAGGGGAGAGTCGAGGACTGAAGCTTTCTTT. This codes for CASRHRGESRTEAFF.

The CDR3 loop reads CASSQVGVNTEAFF. The CDR3 coding sequence is TGTGCCAGCAGCCAAGTAGGAGTGAACACTGAAGCTTTCTTT. This sequence joins TRBV4-2 and TRBJ1-1; D not certain. V dropped 1 base and J dropped 0 bases, with 6 bases sitting between them. The CDR3 contains 14 residues. Per the germline V gene, CDR1 is LGHNA and CDR2 is YNFKEQ.

The gene calls are TRBV21-1 and TRBJ2-3. TRBV21-1 is a pseudogene segment. The length of the CDR3 is 16 residues. The CDR3 sequence: CASSKACQPSTDTQYF. CDR3 coding DNA: TGTGCCAGCAGCAAAGCCTGCCAACCTAGCACAGATACGCAGTATTTT.

CDR3 in DNA: TGCGCCAGCAGCTTCGGGAGGACAGGGCCCACTGGGGCCAACGTCCTGACTTTC. It encodes CASSFGRTGPTGANVLTF. The rearrangement joins TRBV5-1 to TRBJ2-6, with a weak D call TRBD1 (8 bases). This CDR3 comprises 18 residues. The germline V gene has CDR1 SGHRS and CDR2 YFSETQ. V gave up 2 bases and J gave up 2 bases, with 17 bases separating them. The full variable domain, completed using reference TRBV5-1 and TRBJ2-6, is KAGVTQTPRYLIKTRGQQVTLSCSPISGHRSVSWYQQTPGQGLQFLFEYFSETQRNKGNFPGRFSGRQFSNSRSEMNVSTLELGDSALYLCASSFGRTGPTGANVLTFGAGSRLTVL.

The V gene is TRBV4-2, the J gene TRBJ2-1; 12 positions agree with TRBD2. Germline V CDR1 and CDR2: LGHNA, YNFKEQ. The length of the CDR3 is 16 residues. V lost 0 bases, J lost 9 bases, and 6 bases stayed unmatched. This chain's CDR3 is CASSQDPSGGASEQFF. CDR3 bases: TGTGCCAGCAGCCAAGATCCTAGCGGGGGGGCCAGTGAGCAGTTCTTC.

Notes on this clone: This sample includes further DNA sequences coding for the same CDR3. V gene TRBV5-1 combines with J gene TRBJ1-5, with TRBD1 as a possible D gene (6 bases). Trimming took 0 bases from V and 2 from J, leaving 9 bases between them. The CDR3 contains 15 residues. In germline, CDR1 is SGHRS, CDR2 YFSETQ. CDR3 in DNA: TGCGCCAGCAGCTTGGGGGGGCAGGGCAATCAGCCCCAGCATTTT. This gives the protein CASSLGGQGNQPQHF.

The chain is built from TRBV5-6 and TRBJ2-3; D is ambiguous. V dropped 0 bases and J dropped 6 bases, with 20 bases sitting between them. Germline V gene sequence: CDR1 SGHDT, CDR2 YYEEEE. The CDR3 is 17 amino acids. CDR3 in amino acids: CASSLEIWRRSGDTQYF. DNA for the CDR3: TGTGCCAGCAGCTTGGAGATATGGAGACGCTCTGGGGATACGCAGTATTTT.

The J gene is TRBJ1-5, the V gene TRBV2, with D perhaps TRBD1 (5 bases). CDR1 and CDR2 from the germline V gene are SNHLY and FYNNEI. The CDR3 spans 13 residues. V was shortened by 7 bases and J by 5 bases, with 12 bases between the two germline ends. CDR3 coding DNA: TGTGCCAGCAAAAAGGGAGGGGATCAGCCCCAGCATTTT. Translating it yields CASKKGGDQPQHF.

The V gene is TRBV7-2, the J gene TRBJ2-3, with TRBD1 as a possible D gene (5 bases). Germline CDR1 SGHTA, CDR2 FQGNSA. CDR3 length equals 14 residues. The V gene lost 0 bases and the J gene lost 3 bases, with 7 bases spanning the gap. The DNA of the CDR3 is TGTGCCAGCAGCTTAGCAAGGGGAACAGATACGCAGTATTTT. As protein: CASSLARGTDTQYF. Variable domain in full (rest from reference TRBV7-2 and TRBJ2-3): GAGVSQSPSNKVTEKGKDVELRCDPISGHTALYWYRQSLGQGLEFLIYFQGNSAPDKSGLPSDRFSAERTGGSVSTLTIQRTQQEDSAVYLCASSLARGTDTQYFGPGTRLTVL.

The chain uses TRBV5-5 and TRBJ1-2; 11 nucleotides line up with TRBD1. Germline CDR1 is SGHKS and CDR2 is YYEKEE (reference sequence). This CDR3 has 15 amino acids. Trimming cost V 1 base and J 5 bases; bases outside gene matches: 4. The CDR3 protein is CASSLRDRGFYGYTF. The CDR3 DNA reads TGTGCCAGCAGCTTGCGGGACAGGGGGTTTTATGGCTACACCTTC.

This clone was detected only once. The rearrangement joins TRBV7-9 to TRBJ2-7; no clear D. Deletions cut 1 base from V and 7 bases from J, with 11 bases between. Looked up from germline, CDR1 is SEHNR and CDR2 is FQNEAQ (reference sequence). The CDR3 is made up of 13 amino acids. CDR3 sequence reads: CASSLDRDGEQYF. The CDR3 coding sequence is TGTGCCAGCAGCTTAGATAGGGATGGGGAGCAGTACTTC.

This chain uses TRBV5-4 with TRBJ1-6; TRBD1 might be the D (5 bases). This CDR3 spans 17 amino acids. Per germline, CDR1 SGHNT and CDR2 YYREEE (reference sequence). V shed 0 bases and J shed 0 bases, with 10 bases lying between them. The CDR3 sequence is CASSLGGESSYNSPLHF. CDR3 in DNA: TGTGCCAGCAGCTTGGGGGGGGAGAGCTCCTATAATTCACCCCTCCACTTT.

The J gene is TRBJ1-5, the V gene TRBV7-8; D perhaps matches TRBD1 (5 bases). CDR3 length: 15 amino acids. Deletions cut 5 bases from V and 11 bases from J, with 22 bases between. Germline CDR1 is SGHVS and CDR2 is FQNEAQ. The CDR3 DNA follows: TGTGCCAGCAGCGCGACCGGGACCGGCTATATCGCCCAGCATTTT. This encodes CASSATGTGYIAQHF. The entire variable domain, with the rest obtained from reference TRBV7-8 and TRBJ1-5, is as follows: GAGVSQSPRYKVAKRGQDVALRCDPISGHVSLFWYQQALGQGPEFLTYFQNEAQLDKSGLPSDRFFAERPEGSVSTLKIQRTQQEDSAVYLCASSATGTGYIAQHFGDGTRLSIL.

The chain uses TRBV18 and TRBJ2-3; the D is unclear. V was cut by 3 bases and J by 4 bases, with 5 bases left in between. The CDR3 sequence is 12 residues long. Per the germline V gene, CDR1 is KGHSH and CDR2 is LQKENI. In DNA form, the CDR3 reads TGTGCCAGCTCACCCCAGGCAGATACGCAGTATTTT. Amino acids: CASSPQADTQYF.